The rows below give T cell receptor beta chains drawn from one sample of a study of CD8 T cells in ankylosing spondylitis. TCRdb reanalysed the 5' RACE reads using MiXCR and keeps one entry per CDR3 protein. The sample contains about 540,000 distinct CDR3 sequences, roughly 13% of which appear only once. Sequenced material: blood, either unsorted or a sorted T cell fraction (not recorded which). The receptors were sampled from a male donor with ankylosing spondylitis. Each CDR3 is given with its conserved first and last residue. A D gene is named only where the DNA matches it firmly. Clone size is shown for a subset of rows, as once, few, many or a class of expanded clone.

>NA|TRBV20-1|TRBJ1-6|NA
CSAPPGLNSYNSPLHF
TGCAGTGCACCACCGGGACTCAACTCCTATAATTCACCCCTCCACTTT
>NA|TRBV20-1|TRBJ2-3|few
CSARGPSSDTQYF
TGCAGTGCTAGAGGTCCCTCATCAGATACGCAGTATTTT
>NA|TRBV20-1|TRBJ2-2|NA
CGARDPGTGELFF
TGCGGTGCTAGAGATCCGGGCACCGGGGAGCTGTTTTTT
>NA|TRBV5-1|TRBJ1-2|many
CASSLSGRYGYTF
TGCGCCAGCAGCTTGTCCGGTCGCTATGGCTACACCTTC
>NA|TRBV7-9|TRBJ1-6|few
CASSGGDDSPLHF
TGTGCCAGCAGTGGAGGGGATGATTCACCTCTCCACTTT
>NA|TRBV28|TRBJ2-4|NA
CASSTYRGSIAKNIQYF
TGTGCCAGCAGTACCTACCGGGGCTCCATAGCCAAAAACATTCAGTACTTC
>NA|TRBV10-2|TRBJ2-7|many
CASSVYSGTYSYEQYF
TGCGCCAGCAGTGTGTATAGCGGCACATACTCCTACGAGCAGTACTTC
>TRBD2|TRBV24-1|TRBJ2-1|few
CATSAASGSIEQFF
TGTGCCACCAGTGCCGCTAGCGGGAGTATTGAGCAGTTCTTC
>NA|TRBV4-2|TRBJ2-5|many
CASSQVSEETQYF
TGTGCCAGCAGCCAAGTCTCGGAAGAGACCCAGTACTTC
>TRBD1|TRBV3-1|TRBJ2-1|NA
CACSQLAPGTGRPNEQFF
TGTGCCTGCAGCCAACTCGCCCCCGGGACAGGGCGTCCCAATGAGCAGTTCTTC
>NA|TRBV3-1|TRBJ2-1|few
CASSHSPLAPEGSNEQFF
TGTGCCAGCAGCCACTCGCCGCTAGCGCCCGAGGGAAGCAATGAGCAGTTCTTC
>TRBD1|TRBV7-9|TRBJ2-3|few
CASSSQKTGQSTDTQYF
TGTGCCAGCAGCTCCCAAAAGACAGGGCAGTCGACAGATACGCAGTATTTT
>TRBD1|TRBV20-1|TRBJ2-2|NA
CSARAGQGWTGELFF
TGCAGTGCTAGGGCGGGACAGGGGTGGACCGGGGAGCTGTTTTTT
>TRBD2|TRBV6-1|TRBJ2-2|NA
CASGALAGTGELFF
TGTGCCAGCGGGGCACTAGCGGGCACCGGGGAGCTGTTTTTT
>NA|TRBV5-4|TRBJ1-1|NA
CASSFPYMDTEAFF
TGTGCCAGCAGCTTTCCTTACATGGACACTGAAGCTTTCTTT
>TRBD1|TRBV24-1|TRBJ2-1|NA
CATSPGQGSGNEQFF
TGTGCCACCAGTCCGGGACAGGGCAGTGGGAATGAGCAGTTCTTC
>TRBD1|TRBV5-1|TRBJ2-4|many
CASSVRDSRILAKNIQYF
TGCGCCAGCAGCGTCCGGGACAGCAGAATACTAGCCAAAAACATTCAGTACTTC
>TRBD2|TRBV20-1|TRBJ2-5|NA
CSAKVLADQETQYF
TGCAGTGCTAAAGTCCTAGCGGACCAAGAGACCCAGTACTTC
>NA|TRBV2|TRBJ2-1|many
CASSESGFPYNEQFF
TGTGCCAGCAGTGAGTCAGGGTTCCCCTACAATGAGCAGTTCTTC
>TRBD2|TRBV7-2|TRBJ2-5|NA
CASSPGLAVIQETQYF
TGTGCCAGCAGCCCGGGACTAGCGGTAATACAAGAGACCCAGTACTTC
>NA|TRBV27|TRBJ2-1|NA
CASSLWAGSSYNEQFF
TGTGCCAGCAGTTTATGGGCGGGAAGCTCCTACAATGAGCAGTTCTTC
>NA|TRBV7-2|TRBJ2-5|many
CASSLGPNRAETQYF
TGTGCCAGCAGCTTAGGGCCAAACAGGGCGGAGACCCAGTACTTC
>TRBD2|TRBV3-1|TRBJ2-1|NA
CASSQGLAGGDEQFF
TGTGCCAGCAGCCAAGGACTAGCGGGAGGGGATGAGCAGTTCTTC
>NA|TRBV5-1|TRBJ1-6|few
CASSLGEEGSPLHF
TGCGCCAGCAGCTTGGGGGAAGAAGGCTCACCCCTCCACTTT
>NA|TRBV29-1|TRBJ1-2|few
CSGGDTNYGYTF
TGCAGCGGCGGGGACACCAACTATGGCTACACCTTC
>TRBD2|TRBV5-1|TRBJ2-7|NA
CVSSLAGGTNEQYF
TGCGTCAGCAGCTTGGCCGGGGGGACTAACGAGCAGTACTTC
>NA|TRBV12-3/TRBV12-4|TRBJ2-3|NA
CASSIDSISTDTQYF
TGTGCCAGCAGTATAGACAGCATTAGCACAGATACGCAGTATTTT
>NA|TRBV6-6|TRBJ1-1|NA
CASSSTALEAFF
TGTGCCAGCAGTTCAACGGCCTTAGAAGCTTTCTTT
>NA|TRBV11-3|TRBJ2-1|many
CASSFPGTYNEQFF
TGTGCCAGCAGCTTTCCCGGCACCTACAATGAGCAGTTCTTC
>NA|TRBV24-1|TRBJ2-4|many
CATSDPFDLKNIQYF
TGTGCCACCAGTGATCCTTTTGACCTAAAAAACATTCAGTACTTC
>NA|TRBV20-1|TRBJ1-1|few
CSARDAGPTEAFF
TGCAGTGCTCGAGACGCGGGGCCCACTGAAGCTTTCTTT
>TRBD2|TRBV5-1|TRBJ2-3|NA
CASSRSVAGDDTQYF
TGCGCCAGCAGCCGATCGGTAGCGGGAGACGATACGCAGTATTTT
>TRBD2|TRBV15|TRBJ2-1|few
CATSRPGLAEAYNEQFF
TGTGCCACCAGCAGACCTGGACTAGCGGAGGCCTACAATGAGCAGTTCTTC
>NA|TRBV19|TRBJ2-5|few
CASSVAPMGETQYF
TGTGCCTCCTCTGTAGCGCCCATGGGAGAGACCCAGTACTTC
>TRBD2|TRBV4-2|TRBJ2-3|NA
CASSLRRSGSMTDTQYF
TGTGCCAGCAGCCTTAGACGGAGCGGGAGCATGACAGATACGCAGTATTTT
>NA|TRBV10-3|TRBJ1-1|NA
CAISESIGRVGGEAFF
TGTGCCATCAGTGAGTCGATTGGCAGGGTAGGCGGTGAAGCTTTCTTT
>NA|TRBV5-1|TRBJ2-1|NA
CASSLGGTYYNEQFF
TGCGCCAGCAGCTTGGGCGGGACCTACTACAATGAGCAGTTCTTC
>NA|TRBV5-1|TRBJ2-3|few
CASSSSAFTDTQYF
TGCGCCAGCAGCTCATCAGCCTTCACAGATACGCAGTATTTT